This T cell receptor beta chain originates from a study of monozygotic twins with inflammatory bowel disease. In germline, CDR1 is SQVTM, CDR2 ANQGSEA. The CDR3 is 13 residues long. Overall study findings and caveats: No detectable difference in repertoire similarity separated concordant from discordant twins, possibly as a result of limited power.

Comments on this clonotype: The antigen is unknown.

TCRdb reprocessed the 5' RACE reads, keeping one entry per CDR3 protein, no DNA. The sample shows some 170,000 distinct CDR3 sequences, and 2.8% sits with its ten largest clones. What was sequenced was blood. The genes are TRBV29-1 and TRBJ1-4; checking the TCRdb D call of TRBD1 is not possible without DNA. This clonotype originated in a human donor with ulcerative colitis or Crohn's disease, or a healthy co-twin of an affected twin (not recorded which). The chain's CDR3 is CSVGGGLGEKLFF.